The 8 T cell receptor beta chains reported below all come from one sample, sequenced in a study of T-cell memory formation after mild COVID-19. TCRdb passed the 5' RACE reads through MiXCR, listing each CDR3 protein once. The sample has roughly 130,000 distinct CDR3 sequences, approximately 15% seen once. The sequencing sample was made of PBMCs or a T cell subset sorted from them (not recorded which). Every receptor here comes from an adult woman who had mild COVID-19 (a few samples of this study predate the infection). Cell type and time point are not known.

This clonotype showed up just a few times. CDR3 region: CSVVEGLAGVETQYF. CDR3 nucleotides: TGCAGCGTTGTGGAGGGACTAGCGGGAGTGGAGACCCAGTACTTC. This sequence joins TRBV29-1 and TRBJ2-5; TRBD2 matches 14 bases. The CDR3 covers 15 residues. CDR1 and CDR2 (germline): SQVTM, ANQGSEA. J was trimmed by 5 bases and V by 4 bases; bases with no gene match: 6.

This clonotype was counted between two and nine times. V gene TRBV11-3 combines with J gene TRBJ2-7; no definite D call. V was trimmed by 2 bases and J by 4 bases, leaving 9 bases between them. The CDR3 spans 13 residues. The germline CDR1 and CDR2 sequences are SGHNT and YENEEA. The CDR3 sequence: CASSLTQPYEQYF. The CDR3 DNA reads as TGTGCCAGCAGCTTAACCCAACCTTACGAGCAGTACTTC.

This clonotype was observed a few times. V is TRBV12-5 and J is TRBJ2-5, with D unresolved. Trimming pared 3 bases from V and 5 bases from J, leaving 7 bases between. The CDR3 loop spans 12 amino acids. Germline V gene sequence: CDR1 LGHNT, CDR2 FRNRAP. The CDR3 protein is CASGFSGETQYF. The CDR3 DNA reads TGTGCTAGTGGTTTCTCCGGGGAGACCCAGTACTTC.

This clonotype is a singleton in its sample. The chain uses TRBV3-2 and TRBJ2-7; the table's D call TRBD2 went unverified against the DNA. TRBV3-2 is a listed pseudogene. This CDR3 spans 16 amino acids. The CDR3 nucleotides read TGTGCCAGCAGCCAAGAAGTCCGGCGGGAGTCCTACGAGCAGTACTTC. Translated, it gives CASSQEVRRESYEQYF.

This clonotype was counted only a few times. The chain has TRBV13 and TRBJ1-2; perhaps TRBD1 as D (6 bases). Trimming took off 5 bases at V and 8 bases at J, with 18 bases between the two ends. There are 14 residues in the CDR3. Germline CDR1 PRHDT, CDR2 FYEKMQ (reference sequence). The CDR3 nucleotides are TGTGCCAGCAGCACCATGGGGACACCAAACGGCTACACCTTC. Protein: CASSTMGTPNGYTF.

This clonotype turned up a few times. This chain joins TRBV5-1 and TRBJ1-6, with 7 bases that match TRBD1. This CDR3 has 14 residues. Germline loops: CDR1 SGHRS, CDR2 YFSETQ. Trimming took 2 bases from V and 9 from J; bases not matched to a gene: 5. The CDR3 loop is CASSFTGAGSPLHF. CDR3 coding DNA: TGCGCCAGCAGCTTTACAGGGGCGGGTTCACCCCTCCACTTT.

The chain couples TRBV6-6 to TRBJ1-2; TRBD1 agrees at 9 bases. CDR3 size: 13 residues. The V gene end was trimmed by 9 bases and the J gene end by 6 bases; junction bases not matched to a gene: 8. Germline lookup yields CDR1 MNHNY and CDR2 SVGAGI (reference sequence). The CDR3 nucleotides read TGTGCCAGTTCGGGACAGGGCGAGCATGGCTACACCTTC. Translating it yields CASSGQGEHGYTF.

A few counts support this clonotype. The chain links TRBV20-1 to TRBJ2-1; D is perhaps TRBD2 (6 bases). Germline values: CDR1 DFQATT, CDR2 SNEGSKA (reference sequence). With 5 bases removed from V and 1 base from J, the gap between germline ends came to 12 bases. The CDR3 contains 14 residues. Here the CDR3 DNA reads TGCAGTGCTGGGGACTCCCAATCCTACAATGAGCAGTTCTTC. Protein product: CSAGDSQSYNEQFF.